The 23 T cell receptor beta chains in this list originate from one sample, sequenced in a study of blood T cell repertoires in COVID-19. Data came from immunoSEQ multiplex PCR; TCRdb stores just in-frame clones and leaves some out. The data show roughly 230,000 clones, around 90% seen once. Sequenced material: peripheral blood. The origin of the receptors is a man aged 30 to 39 with COVID-19, enrolled during active disease.

The chain joins TRBV7-9 to TRBJ1-6; a weak D match, TRBD1 (5 bases). The CDR3 sequence is 14 residues long. Germline loops: CDR1 SEHNR, CDR2 FQNEAQ (reference sequence). V shed 1 base and J shed 5 bases, with 6 bases lying between them. The DNA for the CDR3 is TGTGCCAGCAGCTTAGGACAGCATAATTCACCCCTCCACTTT. Translated, it gives CASSLGQHNSPLHF.

V and J are TRBV19 and TRBJ2-3, with D tentatively TRBD1 (7 bases). This CDR3 spans 13 amino acids. Germline V gives CDR1 LNHDA, CDR2 SQIVND (reference sequence). V lost 6 bases, J lost 11 bases, and 18 bases lay in between. CDR3 DNA: TGTGCCAGTAGCCCTACAGGGGCGGGAAAGCAGTATTTT. Residues: CASSPTGAGKQYF. Full variable domain (outside the CDR3, taken from reference TRBV19 and TRBJ2-3): DGGITQSPKYLFRKEGQNVTLSCEQNLNHDAMYWYRQDPGQGLRLIYYSQIVNDFQKGDIAEGYSVSREKKESFPLTVTSAQKNPTAFYLCASSPTGAGKQYFGPGTRLTVL.

The V call is TRBV5-1, the J call TRBJ1-2, with D perhaps matching TRBD1 (6 bases). Per the germline V gene, CDR1 is SGHRS and CDR2 is YFSETQ. V lost 4 bases and J 2 bases, leaving 18 bases between the germline ends. The CDR3 is made up of 16 amino acids. CDR3 sequence reads: CASSANGGGLNYGYTF. The CDR3 DNA sequence: TGCGCCAGCAGCGCAAACGGAGGGGGACTAAACTATGGCTACACCTTC.

V is TRBV27 and J is TRBJ1-4; 9 bases are a match to TRBD1. The CDR3 loop spans 14 amino acids. V dropped 5 bases and J dropped 10; count of bases not matched to a gene: 8. Germline values: CDR1 MNHEY, CDR2 SMNVEV (reference sequence). CDR3 in amino acids: CASSPRDRVGKLFF. The CDR3, as DNA: TGTGCCAGCAGTCCCCGGGACAGGGTTGGAAAACTGTTTTTT.

The rearrangement joins TRBV2 to TRBJ1-5; TRBD1 matches at 8 bases. This CDR3 is built from 15 residues. With V trimmed by 3 bases and J by 6 bases, 7 bases remained unmatched. Germline assignment: CDR1 SNHLY and CDR2 FYNNEI. CDR3 amino acids: CASSEVRGPGQPQHF. CDR3 DNA sequence: TGTGCCAGCAGTGAGGTCAGGGGGCCGGGTCAGCCCCAGCATTTT.

The chain links TRBV3-1 (or the pseudogene TRBV3-2) to TRBJ2-5; 11 bases map to TRBD2. This CDR3 has 15 amino acids. The trim removed 3 bases at V and 2 bases at J, leaving 2 bases unmatched. CDR1 and CDR2 (germline): LGHDT, YNNKEL (reference sequence). CDR3 coding DNA: TGTGCCAGCAGCCAGACTAGCGGGGCACAAGAGACCCAGTACTTC. This encodes CASSQTSGAQETQYF.

The chain employs TRBV5-1 and TRBJ1-4, with 7 bases aligning to TRBD1. V shed 2 bases and J 5 bases; nucleotides not matched to a gene: 3. The germline gives CDR1 SGHRS, CDR2 YFSETQ. The CDR3 is 14 residues long. In DNA, the CDR3 is TGCGCCAGCAGCTTAGGACAGGTGAATGAAAAACTGTTTTTT. Translating gives CASSLGQVNEKLFF.

The chain combines TRBV4-2 with TRBJ2-6, with D perhaps matching TRBD1 (5 bases). The germline gives CDR1 LGHNA, CDR2 YNFKEQ. The CDR3 covers 16 residues. Deletions cut 1 base from V and 2 bases from J, with 9 bases between. CDR3 amino acids: CASSQGQTAGANVLTF. The CDR3 nucleotides are TGTGCCAGCAGCCAAGGCCAGACAGCTGGGGCCAACGTCCTGACTTTC.

This chain links TRBV4-1 with TRBJ2-4; 8 bases line up with TRBD2. Germline-derived CDR1 and CDR2 are MGHRA and YSYEKL. The J segment lost 4 bases and the V segment lost 1 base, leaving 12 bases of the junction unmatched. This CDR3 contains 18 residues. For the CDR3, the DNA is TGCGCCAGCAGCCAAGGGTATGCGGGGGGCCTGGCTAAAAACATTCAGTACTTC. This encodes CASSQGYAGGLAKNIQYF.

The sample holds a few counts of this clone. V is TRBV5-1 and J is TRBJ1-2; 7 bases match TRBD1. There are 16 residues in the CDR3. The V segment lost 4 bases and the J segment 4 bases; nucleotides outside the gene matches: 13. Germline assignment: CDR1 SGHRS and CDR2 YFSETQ. The CDR3 DNA is TGCGCCAGCAGCCCAAAGGGACAGCAAAACTTCTATGGCTACACCTTC. Its translation is CASSPKGQQNFYGYTF.

V usage is TRBV7-3 and J usage is TRBJ2-7; TRBD2 matches at 8 bases. The V gene's germline CDR1 is SGHTA and CDR2 FQGTGA. J gave up 1 base and V 5 bases, and 4 bases lay outside the gene matches. The CDR3 runs to 14 residues. CDR3: CASSPIAGSYEQYF. CDR3 nucleotide sequence: TGTGCCAGCAGCCCGATAGCGGGGTCCTACGAGCAGTACTTC.

The chain is built from TRBV5-4 and TRBJ1-1; 9 nucleotides line up with TRBD1. V gave up 4 bases and J gave up 3 bases; unmatched junction bases: 4. The CDR3 has 14 residues. Germline CDR1 is SGHNT and CDR2 is YYREEE (reference sequence). The CDR3, as DNA: TGTGCCAGCAGCATTCGACAGGGGGACACTGAAGCTTTCTTT. Its translation is CASSIRQGDTEAFF.

This clone showed up just a few times. This sequence joins TRBV6-4 and TRBJ2-7, with D perhaps TRBD2 (6 bases). CDR1 and CDR2 (germline): MRHNA, SNTAGT. The CDR3 totals 13 residues. The V gene lost 4 bases and the J gene lost 6 bases, with 13 bases spanning the gap. This chain's CDR3 is CASSGPGGAEQYF. DNA of the CDR3: TGTGCCAGCAGTGGCCCCGGCGGGGCCGAGCAGTACTTC.

V is TRBV14 and J is TRBJ1-5; D gene uncertain. Germline CDR1 SGHDN, CDR2 FVKESK. V was clipped by 5 bases and J by 0 bases, with 5 bases between them. The CDR3 spans 13 residues. CDR3 sequence: CASSVHSNQPQHF. CDR3 nucleotide sequence: TGTGCCAGCAGCGTTCATAGCAATCAGCCCCAGCATTTT.

DNA of the CDR3: TGTGCCAGCACCTCCTCGGGAGGGGCCAACGTCCTGACTTTC. Amino acid sequence: CASTSSGGANVLTF. The chain recombines TRBV6-5 with TRBJ2-6; weak D call: TRBD2 (5 bases). CDR1 and CDR2 from the germline V gene are MNHEY and SVGAGI. V lost 7 bases to trimming and J lost 4 bases, with 11 bases between them. This CDR3 has 14 amino acids.

This rearrangement joins TRBV7-9 to TRBJ1-1; the D is unclear. Trimming pared 6 bases from V and 10 bases from J, leaving 15 bases between. This CDR3 has 12 residues. From germline, CDR1 is SEHNR and CDR2 FQNEAQ (reference sequence). The CDR3 sequence: CASRSSLSRAFF. Written as DNA, the CDR3 is TGTGCCAGCAGAAGTTCCTTATCGCGAGCTTTCTTT.

The V gene is TRBV4-1, the J gene TRBJ2-7, with 7 bases fitting TRBD1. Trimming took 0 bases from V and 3 from J; bases not matched to a gene: 5. From germline, CDR1 is MGHRA and CDR2 YSYEKL. The CDR3 covers 15 residues. The CDR3 nucleotides read TGCGCCAGCAGCCAAGAAGGGACAGCCCTCTACGAGCAGTACTTC. Protein: CASSQEGTALYEQYF.

The chain couples TRBV9 to TRBJ2-1, with 16 bases lining up with TRBD2. Germline CDR1 reads SGDLS; CDR2 reads YYNGEE. CDR3 size: 18 residues. J lost 7 bases, V lost 0 bases, and 7 bases had no gene match. The CDR3 bases are TGTGCCAGCAGCGTAGACCCCGGGACTAGCGGGAGGGGGAATGAGCAGTTCTTC. Translation gives CASSVDPGTSGRGNEQFF. The variable domain in full, with the rest retrieved from reference TRBV9 and TRBJ2-1, is DSGVTQTPKHLITATGQRVTLRCSPRSGDLSVYWYQQSLDQGLQFLIQYYNGEERAKGNILERFSAQQFPDLHSELNLSSLELGDSALYFCASSVDPGTSGRGNEQFFGPGTRLTVL.

A word on this clone: Other nucleotide sequences from this sample produce the same CDR3. This rearrangement joins TRBV6-5 to TRBJ2-3; a weak D match, TRBD2 (5 bases). This CDR3 region has 13 residues. Germline V gives CDR1 MNHEY, CDR2 SVGAGI. Deletions cut 2 bases from V and 4 bases from J, with 7 bases between. CDR3 amino acids: CASSYRRADTQYF. CDR3 in DNA: TGTGCCAGCAGTTACCGGCGGGCAGATACGCAGTATTTT.

J is TRBJ2-5 and V is TRBV11-2, with TRBD1 matching 7 bases. With 6 bases clipped from V and 4 bases from J, the junction kept 5 bases outside the gene matches. CDR1 and CDR2 from the germline V gene are SGHAT and FQNNGV. CDR3 length: 13 residues. Here the CDR3 reads CASSYRGRETQYF. For the CDR3, the DNA is TGTGCCAGCAGTTACAGGGGAAGAGAGACCCAGTACTTC.

The chain links TRBV6-8 to TRBJ1-1, with 12 bases identical to TRBD1. The V and J ends lost 7 bases and 0 bases, in that order; junction bases with no gene match: 9. Looked up from germline, CDR1 is MNHGY and CDR2 is SAAAGT. The CDR3 totals 17 residues. The CDR3 loop reads CASTNAGTGGLNTEAFF. The CDR3 region has the DNA TGTGCCAGCACCAATGCCGGGACAGGGGGCTTGAACACTGAAGCTTTCTTT.

The V gene is TRBV18, the J gene TRBJ1-6; 9 bases line up with TRBD1. Germline V gene data show CDR1 as KGHSH and CDR2 as LQKENI. The CDR3 runs to 16 residues. The junction had 10 bases not matched to a gene; V was cut back by 4 bases and J by 9 bases. CDR3 sequence: CASSLAQGARSSPLHF. The CDR3 nucleotides read TGTGCCAGCTCACTGGCACAGGGGGCTCGGAGTTCACCCCTCCACTTT.

The chain employs TRBV27 and TRBJ1-1, with D hard to call. Trimming shortened V by 6 bases and J by 1 base, and 12 bases separated the two germline ends. The CDR3 totals 14 residues. The V gene's germline CDR1 is MNHEY and CDR2 SMNVEV (reference sequence). The CDR3, as DNA: TGTGCCAGCAGCTTTCGGAGCTCGAACACTGAAGCTTTCTTT. Protein sequence: CASSFRSSNTEAFF.